The present entry profiles one T cell receptor (beta chain) with its context. Its antigen is still unknown. These data belong to a study of T cells in Graves' hyperthyroidism and ophthalmopathy. Study-level results: Clonotypes that were expanded in thyroid above 0.001 mostly appeared in blood too.

The CDR3 has 15 amino acids. Germline V gene lookup returns CDR1 MNHEY and CDR2 SVGEGT. Trimming pared 2 bases from V and 2 bases from J, leaving 13 bases between. It was RNA transcripts that yielded the amplified TCR beta CDR3 regions. The primer set for the first-round RT-PCR of the TCR CDR3 was HTBI. A single record per CDR3 protein comes from TCRdb applying MiXCR to the multiplex PCR reads. The repertoire holds 400,000 to 600,000 distinct CDR3 sequences, roughly 20% seen once, with about a quarter in the top ten. This TCR derives from a man aged 18 to 29 with Graves' hyperthyroidism. Sequenced: blood. J is TRBJ2-7 and V is TRBV6-2 or TRBV6-3; no firm D call. The CDR3 loop is CASSYPRVGTYEQYF. The DNA of the CDR3 is TGTGCCAGCAGTTACCCTCGGGTAGGGACCTACGAGCAGTACTTC.